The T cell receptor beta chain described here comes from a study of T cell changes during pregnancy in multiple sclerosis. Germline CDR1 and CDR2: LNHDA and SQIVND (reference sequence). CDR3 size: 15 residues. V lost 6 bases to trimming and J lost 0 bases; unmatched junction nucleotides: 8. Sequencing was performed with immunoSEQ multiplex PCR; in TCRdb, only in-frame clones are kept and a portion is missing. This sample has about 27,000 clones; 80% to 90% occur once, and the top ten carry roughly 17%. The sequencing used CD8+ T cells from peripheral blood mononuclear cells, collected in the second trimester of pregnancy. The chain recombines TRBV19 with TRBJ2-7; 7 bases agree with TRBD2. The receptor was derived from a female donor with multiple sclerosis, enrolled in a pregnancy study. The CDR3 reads CASRSSSGSSYEQYF. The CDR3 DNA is TGTGCCAGTAGAAGTTCTAGCGGTAGCTCCTACGAGCAGTACTTC.